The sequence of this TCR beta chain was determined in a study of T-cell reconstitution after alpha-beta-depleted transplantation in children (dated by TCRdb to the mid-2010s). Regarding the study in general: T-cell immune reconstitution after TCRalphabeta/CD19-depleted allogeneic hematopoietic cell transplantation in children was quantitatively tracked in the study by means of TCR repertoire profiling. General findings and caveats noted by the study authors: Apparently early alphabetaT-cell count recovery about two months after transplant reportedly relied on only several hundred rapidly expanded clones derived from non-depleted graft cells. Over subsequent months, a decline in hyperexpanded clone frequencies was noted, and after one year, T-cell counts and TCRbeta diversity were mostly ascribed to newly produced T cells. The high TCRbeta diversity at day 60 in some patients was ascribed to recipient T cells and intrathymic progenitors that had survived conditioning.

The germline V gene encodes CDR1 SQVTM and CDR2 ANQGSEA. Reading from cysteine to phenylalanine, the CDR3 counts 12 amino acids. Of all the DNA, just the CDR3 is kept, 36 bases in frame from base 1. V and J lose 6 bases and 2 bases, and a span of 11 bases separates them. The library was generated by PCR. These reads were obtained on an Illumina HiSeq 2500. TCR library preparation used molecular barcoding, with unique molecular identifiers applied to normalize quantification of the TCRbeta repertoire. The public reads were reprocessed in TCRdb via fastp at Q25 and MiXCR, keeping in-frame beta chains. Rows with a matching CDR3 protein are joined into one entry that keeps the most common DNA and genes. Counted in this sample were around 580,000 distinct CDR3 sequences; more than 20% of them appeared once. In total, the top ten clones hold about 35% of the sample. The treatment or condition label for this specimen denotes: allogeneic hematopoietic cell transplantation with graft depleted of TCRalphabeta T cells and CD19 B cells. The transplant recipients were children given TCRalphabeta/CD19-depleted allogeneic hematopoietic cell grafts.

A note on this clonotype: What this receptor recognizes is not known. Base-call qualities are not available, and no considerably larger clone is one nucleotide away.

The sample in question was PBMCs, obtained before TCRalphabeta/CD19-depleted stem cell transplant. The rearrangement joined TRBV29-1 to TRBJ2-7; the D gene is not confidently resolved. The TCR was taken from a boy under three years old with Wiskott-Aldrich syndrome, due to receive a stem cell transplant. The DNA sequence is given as TGCAGCGTGACGTCCAGTCCCTACGAGCAGTACTTC. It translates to CSVTSSPYEQYF.